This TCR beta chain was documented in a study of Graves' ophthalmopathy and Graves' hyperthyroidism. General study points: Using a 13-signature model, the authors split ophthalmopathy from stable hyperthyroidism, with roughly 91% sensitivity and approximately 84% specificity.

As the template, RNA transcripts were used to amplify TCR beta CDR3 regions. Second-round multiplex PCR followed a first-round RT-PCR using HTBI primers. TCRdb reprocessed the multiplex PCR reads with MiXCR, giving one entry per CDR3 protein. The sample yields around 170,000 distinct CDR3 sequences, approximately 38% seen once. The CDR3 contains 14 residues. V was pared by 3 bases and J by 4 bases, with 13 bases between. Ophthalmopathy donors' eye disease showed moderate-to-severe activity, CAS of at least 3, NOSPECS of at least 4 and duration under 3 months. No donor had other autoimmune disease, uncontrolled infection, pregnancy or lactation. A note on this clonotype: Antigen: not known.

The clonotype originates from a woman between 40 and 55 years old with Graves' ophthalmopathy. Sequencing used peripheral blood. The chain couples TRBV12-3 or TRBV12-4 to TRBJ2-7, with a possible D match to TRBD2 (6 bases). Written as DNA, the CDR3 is TGTGCCAGCAGTTTCGGCGGGATCTCGTACGAGCAGTACTTC. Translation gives CASSFGGISYEQYF.